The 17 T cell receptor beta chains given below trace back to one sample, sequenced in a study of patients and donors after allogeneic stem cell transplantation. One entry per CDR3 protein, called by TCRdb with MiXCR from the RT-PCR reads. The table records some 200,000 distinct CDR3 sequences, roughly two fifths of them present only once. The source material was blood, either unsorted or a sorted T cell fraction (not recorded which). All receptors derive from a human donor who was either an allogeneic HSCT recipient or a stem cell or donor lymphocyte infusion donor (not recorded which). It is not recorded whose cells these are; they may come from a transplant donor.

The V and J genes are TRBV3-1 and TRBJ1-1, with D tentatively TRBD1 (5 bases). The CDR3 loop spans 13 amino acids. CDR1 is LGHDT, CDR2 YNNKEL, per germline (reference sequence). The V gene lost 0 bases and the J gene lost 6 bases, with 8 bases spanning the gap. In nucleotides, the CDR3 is TGTGCCAGCAGCCAAGATGCCAGGGCTGAAGCTTTCTTT. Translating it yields CASSQDARAEAFF.

CDR3 sequence: CASSVDLAGVYNEQFF. The CDR3 DNA follows: TGTGCCAGCAGCGTAGATCTAGCGGGAGTCTACAATGAGCAGTTCTTC. The J gene is TRBJ2-1, the V gene TRBV9; 10 nucleotides match TRBD2. The trim removed 0 bases at V and 3 bases at J, leaving 3 bases unmatched. CDR1 SGDLS and CDR2 YYNGEE come from the germline V gene. This CDR3 has 16 residues.

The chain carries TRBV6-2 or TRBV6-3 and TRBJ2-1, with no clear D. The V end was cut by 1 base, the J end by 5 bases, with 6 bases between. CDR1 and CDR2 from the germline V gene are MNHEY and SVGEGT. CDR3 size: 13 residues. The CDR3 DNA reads TGTGCCAGCAGTTACTTTGCAAACAATGAGCAGTTCTTC. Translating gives CASSYFANNEQFF.

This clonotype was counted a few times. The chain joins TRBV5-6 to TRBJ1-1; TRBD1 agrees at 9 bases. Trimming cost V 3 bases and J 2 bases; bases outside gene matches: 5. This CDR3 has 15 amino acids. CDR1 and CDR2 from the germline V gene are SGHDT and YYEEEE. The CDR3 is CASSWGTGRNTEAFF. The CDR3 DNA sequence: TGTGCCAGCAGCTGGGGGACAGGGCGCAACACTGAAGCTTTCTTT.

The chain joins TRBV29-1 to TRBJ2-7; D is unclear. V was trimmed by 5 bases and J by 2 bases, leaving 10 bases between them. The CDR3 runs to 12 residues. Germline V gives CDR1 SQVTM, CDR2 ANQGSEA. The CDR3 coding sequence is TGCAGCGTTCGGGTCGGCACCTACGAGCAGTACTTC. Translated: CSVRVGTYEQYF.

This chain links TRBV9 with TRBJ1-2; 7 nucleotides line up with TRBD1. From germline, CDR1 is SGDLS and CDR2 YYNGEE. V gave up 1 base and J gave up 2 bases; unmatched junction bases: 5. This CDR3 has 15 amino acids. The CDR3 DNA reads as TGTGCCAGCAGCGTACCCTCGACAGGGAACTATGGCTACACCTTC. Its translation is CASSVPSTGNYGYTF. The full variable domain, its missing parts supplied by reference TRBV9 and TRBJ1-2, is DSGVTQTPKHLITATGQRVTLRCSPRSGDLSVYWYQQSLDQGLQFLIQYYNGEERAKGNILERFSAQQFPDLHSELNLSSLELGDSALYFCASSVPSTGNYGYTFGSGTRLTVV.

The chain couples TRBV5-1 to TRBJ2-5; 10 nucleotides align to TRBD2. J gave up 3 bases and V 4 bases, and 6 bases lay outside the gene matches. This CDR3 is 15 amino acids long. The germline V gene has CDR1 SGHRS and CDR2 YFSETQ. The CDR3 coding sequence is TGCGCCAGCAGCCCTGGACTAGCGGCCGAAGAGACCCAGTACTTC. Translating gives CASSPGLAAEETQYF.

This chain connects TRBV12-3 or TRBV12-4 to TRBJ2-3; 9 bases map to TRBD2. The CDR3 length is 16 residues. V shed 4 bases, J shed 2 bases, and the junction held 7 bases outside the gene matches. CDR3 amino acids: CASSSMTSGPTDTQYF. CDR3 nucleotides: TGTGCCAGCAGTTCGATGACTAGCGGACCCACAGATACGCAGTATTTT.

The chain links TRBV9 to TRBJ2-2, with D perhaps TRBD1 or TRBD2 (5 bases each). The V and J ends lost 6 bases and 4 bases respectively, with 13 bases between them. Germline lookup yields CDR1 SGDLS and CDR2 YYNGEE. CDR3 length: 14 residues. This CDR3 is CASTSRDGTGELFF. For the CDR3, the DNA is TGTGCCAGCACATCACGGGACGGCACCGGGGAGCTGTTTTTT.

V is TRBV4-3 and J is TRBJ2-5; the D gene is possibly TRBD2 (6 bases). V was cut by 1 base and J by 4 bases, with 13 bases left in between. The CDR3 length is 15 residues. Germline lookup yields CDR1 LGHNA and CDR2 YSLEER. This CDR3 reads CASSQAGGGRETQYF. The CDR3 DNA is TGCGCCAGCAGCCAAGCAGGAGGAGGGAGAGAGACCCAGTACTTC.

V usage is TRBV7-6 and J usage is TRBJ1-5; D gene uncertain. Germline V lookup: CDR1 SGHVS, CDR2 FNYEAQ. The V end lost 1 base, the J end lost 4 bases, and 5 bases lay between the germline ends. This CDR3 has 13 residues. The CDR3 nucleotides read TGTGCCAGCAGCTTAGAACTAAATCAGCCCCAGCATTTT. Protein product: CASSLELNQPQHF.

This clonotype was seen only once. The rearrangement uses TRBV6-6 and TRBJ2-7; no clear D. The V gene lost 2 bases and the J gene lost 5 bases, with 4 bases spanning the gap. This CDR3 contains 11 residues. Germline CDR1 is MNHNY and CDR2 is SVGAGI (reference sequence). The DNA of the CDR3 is TGTGCCAGCAGTTACGGAGACGAGCAGTACTTC. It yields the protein CASSYGDEQYF.

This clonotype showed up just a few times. CDR3 sequence reads: CASSESRLANYGYTF. The CDR3, as DNA: TGTGCCAGCAGTGAATCCCGACTAGCTAACTATGGCTACACCTTC. The V gene is TRBV28, the J gene TRBJ1-2; D is undetermined. Trimming took 5 bases from V and 0 from J, leaving 13 bases between them. The CDR3 has 15 amino acids. Germline values: CDR1 MDHEN, CDR2 SYDVKM.

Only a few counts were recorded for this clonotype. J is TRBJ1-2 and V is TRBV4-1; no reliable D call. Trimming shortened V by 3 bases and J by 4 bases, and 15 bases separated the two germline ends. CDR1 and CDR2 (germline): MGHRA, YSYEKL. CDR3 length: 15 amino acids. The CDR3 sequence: CASSHPPPVGYGYTF. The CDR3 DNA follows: TGCGCCAGCAGCCACCCCCCTCCGGTGGGCTATGGCTACACCTTC.

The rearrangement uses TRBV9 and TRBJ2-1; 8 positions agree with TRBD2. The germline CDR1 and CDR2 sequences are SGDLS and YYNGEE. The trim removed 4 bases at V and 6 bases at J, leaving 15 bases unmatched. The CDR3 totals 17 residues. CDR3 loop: CASSLSFAGGVVNEQFF. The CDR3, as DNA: TGTGCCAGCAGCCTAAGTTTTGCGGGAGGAGTGGTCAATGAGCAGTTCTTC.

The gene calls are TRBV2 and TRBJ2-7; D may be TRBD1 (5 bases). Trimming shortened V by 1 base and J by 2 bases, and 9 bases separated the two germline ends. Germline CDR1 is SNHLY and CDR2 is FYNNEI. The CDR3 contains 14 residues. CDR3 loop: CASSEEQDPYEQYF. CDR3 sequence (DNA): TGTGCCAGCAGTGAAGAACAGGACCCCTACGAGCAGTACTTC.

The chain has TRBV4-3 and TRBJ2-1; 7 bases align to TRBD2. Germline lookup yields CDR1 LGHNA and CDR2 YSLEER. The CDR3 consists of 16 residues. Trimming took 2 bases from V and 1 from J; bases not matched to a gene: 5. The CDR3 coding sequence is TGCGCCAGCAGCCAAATAGCGGGCGGTTCCTACAATGAGCAGTTCTTC. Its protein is CASSQIAGGSYNEQFF.